This T cell receptor (beta chain) was obtained from a study of blood T cell repertoires in COVID-19. Overall study context: Samples representing acute and convalescent COVID-19 were sourced from the United States, Italy and Spain. T cells, B-cell-depleted T cells, or PBMCs provided the cDNA or gDNA that served as material.

The CDR3 is 13 residues long. Study processing details: Estimated nucleated cell counts came from reference gene primer amplification. The data were produced by immunoSEQ multiplex PCR, yet TCRdb's version contains in-frame clones alone and is incomplete. Clone size and the V and J calls come from that table; the DNA yielded D and trimming. The sample consists of 15,000 to 18,000 clones, around 87% of them appearing once. The origin of this receptor is a man between 60 and 75 years old with acute or convalescent COVID-19. Sequencing was done on a sample of peripheral blood. The chain joins TRBV21-1 to TRBJ2-1; no DNA check was done on the table's D call, TRBD2. TRBV21-1 is a listed pseudogene. DNA for the CDR3: TGTGCCAGCAGGACTAGCAGCTACAATGAGCAGTTCTTC. It is translated as CASRTSSYNEQFF.